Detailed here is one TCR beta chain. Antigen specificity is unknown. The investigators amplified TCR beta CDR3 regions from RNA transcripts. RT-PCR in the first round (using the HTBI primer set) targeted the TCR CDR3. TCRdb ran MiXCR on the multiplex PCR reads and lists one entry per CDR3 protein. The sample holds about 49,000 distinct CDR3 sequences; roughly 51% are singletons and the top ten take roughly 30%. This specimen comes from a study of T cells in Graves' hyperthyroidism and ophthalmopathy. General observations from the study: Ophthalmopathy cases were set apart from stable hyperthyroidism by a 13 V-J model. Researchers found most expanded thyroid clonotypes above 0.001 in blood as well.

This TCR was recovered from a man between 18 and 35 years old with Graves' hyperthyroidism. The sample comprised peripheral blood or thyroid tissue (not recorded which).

The CDR3 sequence is CASSPGHNVGYTF. CDR3 sequence (DNA): TGTGCCAGCAGCCCGGGACACAACGTAGGCTACACCTTC. This sequence joins TRBV7-2 and TRBJ1-2; D is possibly TRBD1 (6 bases). Trimming cost V 5 bases and J 8 bases, with 15 bases left between them. The germline V gene has CDR1 SGHTA and CDR2 FQGNSA. This CDR3 spans 13 amino acids. Full variable domain (rest looked up from reference TRBV7-2 and TRBJ1-2): GAGVSQSPSNKVTEKGKDVELRCDPISGHTALYWYRQSLGQGLEFLIYFQGNSAPDKSGLPSDRFSAERTGGSVSTLTIQRTQQEDSAVYLCASSPGHNVGYTFGSGTRLTVV.